This TCR beta chain stems from a study of response to subunit inactivated influenza vaccine. TCRdb reprocessed the RT-PCR reads via MiXCR and lists one record per CDR3 protein. The sample includes about 780,000 distinct CDR3 sequences, less than 20% of them seen just once. The CDR3 has 16 amino acids. Germline values: CDR1 LGHNA, CDR2 YSLEER. The V gene end was trimmed by 3 bases and the J gene end by 4 bases; junction bases not matched to a gene: 7. Study-wide findings and caveats: The study's authors posited that every seasonal influenza vaccination enlists few new T cells.

Ten or more counts support this clonotype. Its specificity is unknown. The receptor's source is a man in his fifties or sixties who received an inactivated influenza vaccine. The sequencing used PBMCs from blood, collected 4 to 6 days after vaccination. The chain is built from TRBV4-3 and TRBJ2-1, with TRBD1 matching over 9 bases. The CDR3 DNA reads as TGCGCCAGCAGCCAGCGAGGGACAGGGTTATACAATGAGCAGTTCTTC. Its protein is CASSQRGTGLYNEQFF.